This TCR beta chain originates from a study of blood T cell repertoires in COVID-19. Study-wide background: Italy, Spain and the United States were the sources of the convalescent and acute COVID-19 samples. Nucleic acid was either cDNA or gDNA, and it came from T cells, B-cell-depleted T cells, or PBMCs.

Original processing notes: Amplification of reference gene primers provided the estimated nucleated cell counts. TCRdb keeps only in-frame clones here, not all; method: immunoSEQ multiplex PCR. That table is the source of V, J and clone size, and D and trimming were worked out from the DNA. There are roughly 200,000 clones in the sample; 80% to 90% occur only once, and about 11% lies in the top ten. A Seattle source enrolled patients during active infection and followed them longitudinally. This receptor was obtained from a woman over 75 with COVID-19, enrolled during active disease. Input material: peripheral blood.

CDR3 loop: CATSRDLNGGAGEQFF. DNA for the CDR3: TGTGCCACCAGCAGAGATCTCAACGGGGGGGCTGGTGAGCAGTTCTTC. This chain joins TRBV15 and TRBJ2-1; 8 bases line up with TRBD2. Trimming took 0 bases from V and 9 from J; bases not matched to a gene: 10. Germline-derived CDR1 and CDR2 are LNHNV and YYDKDF (reference sequence). This CDR3 has 16 amino acids.